This is a list of T cell receptor beta chains from one sample in a study of cytomegalovirus exposure and HLA in healthy donors. TCRdb's table, derived via immunoSEQ multiplex PCR, lists solely in-frame clones and lacks some. The profile shows fewer than 250,000 clones, around 78% of them singletons. The sample comprised PBMCs. The source is a woman aged 30 to 39 in good health and CMV-seropositive. Each CDR3 is given with its conserved first and last residue. The D gene is left open where the match is weak. Not every row has a clone size; where given, it reads once, few, many or a size class.

d_gene: TRBD2
v_gene: TRBV10-3
j_gene: TRBJ2-7
abundance: few
CDR3nt: TGTGCCACACAGCGGGGGGGCCACTACGAGCAGTACTTC
CDR3aa: CATQRGGHYEQYF

d_gene: TRBD1
v_gene: TRBV7-2
j_gene: TRBJ2-7
abundance: -
CDR3nt: TGTGCCAGCAGCACAGCCAGGGGGCCCTACGAGCAGTACTTC
CDR3aa: CASSTARGPYEQYF

d_gene: -
v_gene: TRBV10-3
j_gene: TRBJ1-2
abundance: -
CDR3nt: TGTGCCATCAGCGACAGGAACTATGGCTACACCTTC
CDR3aa: CAISDRNYGYTF

d_gene: -
v_gene: TRBV7-9
j_gene: TRBJ2-2
abundance: -
CDR3nt: TGTTCCAGCAGCCCCTCTGCGGACAGTTACACCGGGGAGCTGTTTTTT
CDR3aa: CSSSPSADSYTGELFF

d_gene: TRBD1
v_gene: TRBV11-3
j_gene: TRBJ2-1
abundance: -
CDR3nt: TGTGCCAGCAGCCCCCCCCACCCCTGGACAGGGGGATTTAATGAGCAGTTCTTC
CDR3aa: CASSPPHPWTGGFNEQFF

d_gene: -
v_gene: TRBV10-3
j_gene: TRBJ1-3
abundance: -
CDR3nt: TGTGCCATCAGTGATAGGTTGGGTGGAGACACCATATATTTT
CDR3aa: CAISDRLGGDTIYF

d_gene: TRBD2
v_gene: TRBV6-5
j_gene: TRBJ2-1
abundance: -
CDR3nt: TGTGCCAGCACCACTTGGGGGGGGTACAGAAATGAGCAGTTCTTC
CDR3aa: CASTTWGGYRNEQFF

d_gene: TRBD1
v_gene: TRBV5-1
j_gene: TRBJ2-7
abundance: few
CDR3nt: TGCGCCAGCAGCTTGGCGGGACAGGCCTACGAGCAGTACTTC
CDR3aa: CASSLAGQAYEQYF

d_gene: -
v_gene: TRBV4-2
j_gene: TRBJ2-1
abundance: -
CDR3nt: TGTGCCAGCAGCCAAGATTCGGCTAGCAATTACGAGAGTGAGCAGTTCTTC
CDR3aa: CASSQDSASNYESEQFF

d_gene: -
v_gene: TRBV30
j_gene: TRBJ2-5
abundance: few
CDR3nt: TGTGCCTGGAGTGGGGGGGGGCTTCAAGAGACCCAGTACTTC
CDR3aa: CAWSGGGLQETQYF

d_gene: -
v_gene: TRBV1
j_gene: TRBJ2-3
abundance: -
CDR3nt: TGCACCAGCAGCCCCCACCCCCAGCGGGGCACAGATATGCAGTATTTT
CDR3aa: CTSSPHPQRGTDMQYF

d_gene: -
v_gene: TRBV5-6
j_gene: TRBJ1-3
abundance: -
CDR3nt: TGTGCCAGCAGCTTTGGCAGGGCGGGAAACACCATATATTTT
CDR3aa: CASSFGRAGNTIYF

d_gene: TRBD2
v_gene: TRBV4-2
j_gene: TRBJ2-2
abundance: -
CDR3nt: TGTGCCAGCGACCCCTTAGCGGGGGGCGGTGTCGACACCGGGGAGCTGTTTTTT
CDR3aa: CASDPLAGGGVDTGELFF

d_gene: TRBD1
v_gene: TRBV7-9
j_gene: TRBJ2-3
abundance: -
CDR3nt: TGTGCCAGCAGCTTAGGACAGGGGGCAGGCACAGATACGCAGTATTTT
CDR3aa: CASSLGQGAGTDTQYF

d_gene: -
v_gene: TRBV28
j_gene: TRBJ1-5
abundance: -
CDR3nt: TGTGCCAGCAGTTTACCTCGACAGCTAAATCAGCCCCAGCATTTT
CDR3aa: CASSLPRQLNQPQHF

d_gene: -
v_gene: TRBV5-6
j_gene: TRBJ1-4
abundance: few
CDR3nt: TGTGCCAGCAGCCCCCTGGGGGCCCCGCGCGCTAATGAAAAACTGTTTTTT
CDR3aa: CASSPLGAPRANEKLFF

d_gene: -
v_gene: TRBV15
j_gene: TRBJ1-1
abundance: -
CDR3nt: TGTGCCACCAGCAGAGGCAGGGGGAACACTGAAGCTTTCTTT
CDR3aa: CATSRGRGNTEAFF

d_gene: TRBD1
v_gene: TRBV19
j_gene: TRBJ1-3
abundance: -
CDR3nt: TGTGCCAGTCAACTACAGGGGAACTCTGGAAACACCATATATTTT
CDR3aa: CASQLQGNSGNTIYF

d_gene: TRBD1
v_gene: TRBV4-2
j_gene: TRBJ2-7
abundance: -
CDR3nt: TGTGCCAGCAGCCAAGCCGGGACAGGGACCTACGAGCAGTACTTC
CDR3aa: CASSQAGTGTYEQYF

d_gene: -
v_gene: TRBV5-5
j_gene: TRBJ1-1
abundance: -
CDR3nt: TGTGCCAGCAGCTTTCCAGGGGCGTACACTGAAGCTTTCTTT
CDR3aa: CASSFPGAYTEAFF

d_gene: TRBD1
v_gene: TRBV7-9
j_gene: TRBJ1-2
abundance: -
CDR3nt: TGTGCCAGCAGCCACCAGGGCCGGGACAGGGGCTACACCTTC
CDR3aa: CASSHQGRDRGYTF

d_gene: TRBD1
v_gene: TRBV9
j_gene: TRBJ1-2
abundance: -
CDR3nt: TGTGCCAGCAGCGTCGGACAGGGGCCTAACTATGGCTACACCTTC
CDR3aa: CASSVGQGPNYGYTF

d_gene: TRBD2
v_gene: TRBV28
j_gene: TRBJ2-5
abundance: -
CDR3nt: TGTGCCAGCAGTAGACTAGCGGGGGTTCAAGAGACCCAGTACTTC
CDR3aa: CASSRLAGVQETQYF

d_gene: -
v_gene: TRBV19
j_gene: TRBJ1-3
abundance: -
CDR3nt: TGTGCCAGTAGCCTAGCGGGGGCGCGGGGAAACACCATATATTTT
CDR3aa: CASSLAGARGNTIYF

d_gene: -
v_gene: TRBV19
j_gene: TRBJ2-3
abundance: -
CDR3nt: TGTGCCAGTAGTATTAGGGGCAGGCGGAGCACAGATACGCAGTATTTT
CDR3aa: CASSIRGRRSTDTQYF

d_gene: -
v_gene: TRBV14
j_gene: TRBJ2-7
abundance: -
CDR3nt: TGTGCCAGCAGCCAAGTTCAGGGGTACGAGCAGTACTTC
CDR3aa: CASSQVQGYEQYF

d_gene: TRBD1
v_gene: TRBV2
j_gene: TRBJ2-7
abundance: few
CDR3nt: TGTGCCAGCAGCTCTAAAGGGACAGGGGGCGTCGAGCAGTACTTC
CDR3aa: CASSSKGTGGVEQYF

d_gene: TRBD2
v_gene: TRBV27
j_gene: TRBJ2-1
abundance: -
CDR3nt: TGTGCCAGCAGTTTTAGCGGGACTAGCGACCACAATGAGCAGTTCTTC
CDR3aa: CASSFSGTSDHNEQFF

d_gene: TRBD1
v_gene: TRBV28
j_gene: TRBJ2-7
abundance: -
CDR3nt: TGTGCCAGCAGCCCGCTACAGGGGGCCCACGAGCAGTACTTC
CDR3aa: CASSPLQGAHEQYF

d_gene: TRBD1
v_gene: TRBV7-9
j_gene: TRBJ1-1
abundance: -
CDR3nt: TGTGCCAGCAGCCCCCCGGGAAGACAGGGTCGACCTGAAGCTTTCTTT
CDR3aa: CASSPPGRQGRPEAFF

d_gene: TRBD2
v_gene: TRBV7-2
j_gene: TRBJ2-7
abundance: -
CDR3nt: TGTGCCAGCAGCTTACTGGGGCTAGCGGGGGGCCAGCAGTACTTC
CDR3aa: CASSLLGLAGGQQYF

d_gene: TRBD2
v_gene: TRBV7-8
j_gene: TRBJ2-1
abundance: -
CDR3nt: TGTGCCAGCAGCCTCCGTAGCGGGAGGGCCGATGAGCAGTTCTTC
CDR3aa: CASSLRSGRADEQFF

d_gene: -
v_gene: TRBV6-5
j_gene: TRBJ2-1
abundance: -
CDR3nt: TGTGCCAGCAGTCCGGCACGGGGTTCCTACAATGAGCAGTTCTTC
CDR3aa: CASSPARGSYNEQFF

d_gene: -
v_gene: TRBV2
j_gene: TRBJ1-5
abundance: -
CDR3nt: TGTGCCAGCAGTCCGGGACATATTAATCAGCCCCAGCATTTT
CDR3aa: CASSPGHINQPQHF

d_gene: -
v_gene: TRBV5-1
j_gene: TRBJ1-1
abundance: few
CDR3nt: TGCGCCAGCAGCCGGGGTAACGATGAAGCTTTCTTT
CDR3aa: CASSRGNDEAFF

d_gene: TRBD1
v_gene: TRBV28
j_gene: TRBJ2-7
abundance: -
CDR3nt: TGTGCCAGCAGAACCAAGGGGGCGCGGGACGAGCAGTACTTC
CDR3aa: CASRTKGARDEQYF

d_gene: -
v_gene: TRBV9
j_gene: TRBJ2-3
abundance: once
CDR3nt: TGTGCCAGCAGCCAGAAGGGGTTAGATACGCAGTATTTT
CDR3aa: CASSQKGLDTQYF

d_gene: -
v_gene: TRBV4-2
j_gene: TRBJ2-7
abundance: -
CDR3nt: TGTGCCAGCAGCCAAGGAAGGAGTCGGGCCTACGAGCAGTACTTC
CDR3aa: CASSQGRSRAYEQYF

d_gene: -
v_gene: TRBV12-2
j_gene: TRBJ2-7
abundance: few
CDR3nt: TGTGCAAGTCGCTTAGCAAGGCTTACTCGGACTTACGAGCAGTACTTC
CDR3aa: CASRLARLTRTYEQYF

d_gene: TRBD2
v_gene: TRBV11-3
j_gene: TRBJ2-1
abundance: -
CDR3nt: TGTGCCAGCAGCTTAAAGCGGGAGAATGGGTTCTTC
CDR3aa: CASSLKRENGFF

d_gene: TRBD1
v_gene: TRBV7-9
j_gene: TRBJ1-1
abundance: -
CDR3nt: TGTTCCAGCTACGTCTTGGAGGGGGCCACTGAAGCTTTCTTT
CDR3aa: CSSYVLEGATEAFF

d_gene: -
v_gene: TRBV7-9
j_gene: TRBJ2-1
abundance: -
CDR3nt: TGTGCCAGCAGCTCTGGCCCCAGCTCCTACAATGAGCAGTTCTTC
CDR3aa: CASSSGPSSYNEQFF

d_gene: TRBD2
v_gene: TRBV7-8
j_gene: TRBJ2-2
abundance: few
CDR3nt: TGTGCCAGCAGCCATATGGGCCTAGCGGACACCGGGGAGCTGTTTTTT
CDR3aa: CASSHMGLADTGELFF

d_gene: -
v_gene: TRBV10-3
j_gene: TRBJ2-1
abundance: -
CDR3nt: TGTGCCATTAGGACAGAGACCTACAATGAGCAGTTCTTC
CDR3aa: CAIRTETYNEQFF

d_gene: -
v_gene: TRBV4-3
j_gene: TRBJ2-3
abundance: -
CDR3nt: TGCGCCAGCAGCCAAGATTTGGGTTTAGCTACAGATACGCAGTATTTT
CDR3aa: CASSQDLGLATDTQYF

d_gene: -
v_gene: TRBV5-1
j_gene: TRBJ1-3
abundance: -
CDR3nt: TGCGCCAGCAAACAGGGCTCTGGAAACACCATATATTTT
CDR3aa: CASKQGSGNTIYF

d_gene: TRBD2
v_gene: TRBV27
j_gene: TRBJ2-7
abundance: -
CDR3nt: TGTGCCAGCAGTTTAAGTAGCGGGACGATTTACGAGCAGTACTTC
CDR3aa: CASSLSSGTIYEQYF

d_gene: TRBD1
v_gene: TRBV7-8
j_gene: TRBJ1-3
abundance: few
CDR3nt: TGTGCCAGCAGCTTAGGGTCGGGACAGGGGGCGGCAAACACCATATATTTT
CDR3aa: CASSLGSGQGAANTIYF

d_gene: TRBD1
v_gene: TRBV2
j_gene: TRBJ2-7
abundance: -
CDR3nt: TGTGCCAGCAGTGGGACAGGGGGAAAGGCCTACGAGCAGTACTTC
CDR3aa: CASSGTGGKAYEQYF

d_gene: -
v_gene: TRBV5-1
j_gene: TRBJ1-1
abundance: -
CDR3nt: TGCGCCAGCAGCTTGCGGGGGAGCACTGAAGCTTTCTTT
CDR3aa: CASSLRGSTEAFF

d_gene: TRBD2
v_gene: TRBV29-1
j_gene: TRBJ2-1
abundance: -
CDR3nt: TGCAGCGTCCGAGCCCTGACTAGCGGGAGGGCGAATGAGCAGTTCTTC
CDR3aa: CSVRALTSGRANEQFF